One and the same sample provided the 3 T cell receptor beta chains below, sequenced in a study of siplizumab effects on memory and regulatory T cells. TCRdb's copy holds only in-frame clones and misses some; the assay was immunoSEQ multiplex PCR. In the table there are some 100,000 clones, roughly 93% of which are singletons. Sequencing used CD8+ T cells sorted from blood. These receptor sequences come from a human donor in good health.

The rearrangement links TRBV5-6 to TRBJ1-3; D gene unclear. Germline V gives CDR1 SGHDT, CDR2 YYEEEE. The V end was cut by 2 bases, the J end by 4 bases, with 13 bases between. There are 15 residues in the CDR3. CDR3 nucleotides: TGTGCCAGCAGCTTAGGACCCACCAAAGGAAACACCATATATTTT. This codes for CASSLGPTKGNTIYF.

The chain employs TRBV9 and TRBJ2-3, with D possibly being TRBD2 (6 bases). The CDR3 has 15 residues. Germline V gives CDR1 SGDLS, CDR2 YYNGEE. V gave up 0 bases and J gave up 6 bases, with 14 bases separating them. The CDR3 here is CASSVGAGTMDTQYF. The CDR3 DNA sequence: TGTGCCAGCAGCGTAGGGGCGGGGACCATGGATACGCAGTATTTT.

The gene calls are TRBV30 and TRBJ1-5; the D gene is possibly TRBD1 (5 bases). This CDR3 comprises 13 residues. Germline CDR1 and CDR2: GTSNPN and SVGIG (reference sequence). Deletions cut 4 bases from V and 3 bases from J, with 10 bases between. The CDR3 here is CAWTIGTNQPQHF. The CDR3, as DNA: TGTGCCTGGACAATAGGGACCAATCAGCCCCAGCATTTT.